Listed here are 17 T cell receptor beta chains from one sample, sequenced in a study of radiotherapy plus CTLA-4 blockade in lung cancer. Produced via immunoSEQ multiplex PCR; TCRdb's table is partial and in-frame only. The sample carries 40,000 to 60,000 clones, 75% to 90% recorded once. The specimen comprised peripheral blood, sampled from a patient treated with radiotherapy plus ipilimumab. These receptors were taken from a human donor with non-small cell lung cancer who had stable disease on radiotherapy plus ipilimumab.

The J gene is TRBJ2-1, the V gene TRBV19, with a weak D call TRBD2 (6 bases). V gave up 5 bases and J gave up 4 bases, with 15 bases separating them. CDR1 is LNHDA and CDR2 is SQIVND in the germline V gene (reference sequence). This CDR3 is 15 amino acids long. Here the CDR3 DNA reads TGTGCCAGTAGTGAAGGGACTGCGGGTTACAATGAGCAGTTCTTC. This sequence encodes CASSEGTAGYNEQFF.

The rearrangement uses TRBV5-5 and TRBJ1-4; D is uncertain. With 0 bases removed from V and 7 bases from J, the gap between germline ends came to 10 bases. Germline values: CDR1 SGHKS, CDR2 YYEKEE (reference sequence). CDR3 size: 14 residues. The CDR3 spells CASSLGAISEKLFF. DNA for the CDR3: TGTGCCAGCAGCTTGGGGGCGATTAGTGAAAAACTGTTTTTT.

This clone was seen a single time. The rearrangement links TRBV27 to TRBJ2-1; tentatively, D is TRBD1 (5 bases). The CDR3 has 14 residues. The germline V gene has CDR1 MNHEY and CDR2 SMNVEV (reference sequence). Between the trimmed V and J ends, which lost 6 bases and 4 bases, there was a span of 13 bases. CDR3 nucleotide sequence: TGTGCCAGCAGGACAGTATTCAATTACAATGAGCAGTTCTTC. It yields the protein CASRTVFNYNEQFF.

The chain uses TRBV10-2 and TRBJ2-2, with 14 bases aligning to TRBD2. CDR3 size: 17 residues. CDR1 is WSHSY, CDR2 SAAADI, per germline. V lost 0 bases, J lost 8 bases, and 5 bases stayed unmatched. The CDR3 region is CASSESSGLAGGGELFF. The CDR3 coding sequence is TGCGCCAGCAGTGAGTCTTCAGGACTAGCGGGAGGTGGGGAGCTGTTTTTT.

V and J are TRBV11-2 and TRBJ2-7; possibly TRBD2 for D (6 bases). V shed 5 bases and J shed 1 base, with 18 bases lying between them. The CDR3 has 16 residues. Germline lookup yields CDR1 SGHAT and CDR2 FQNNGV. In DNA form, the CDR3 reads TGTGCCAGCAGCAAAATTCAGTGGGAGGTTTCCTACGAGCAGTACTTC. Translating it yields CASSKIQWEVSYEQYF.

The rearrangement joins TRBV7-2 to TRBJ2-2, with 9 bases identical to TRBD2. V shed 4 bases, J shed 4 bases, and the junction held 13 bases outside the gene matches. Looked up from germline, CDR1 is SGHTA and CDR2 is FQGNSA. There are 18 residues in the CDR3. CDR3 protein: CASSSASGTPGGTGELFF. CDR3 nucleotides: TGTGCCAGCAGCTCCGCTAGCGGGACACCCGGGGGCACCGGGGAGCTGTTTTTT.

V is TRBV28 and J is TRBJ2-6; weak D call: TRBD2 (7 bases). Germline values: CDR1 MDHEN, CDR2 SYDVKM. The CDR3 sequence is 15 residues long. V was trimmed by 7 bases and J by 0 bases, leaving 10 bases between them. The chain's CDR3 is CASKAGASGANVLTF. CDR3 in DNA: TGTGCCAGCAAGGCGGGGGCCTCTGGGGCCAACGTCCTGACTTTC.

This chain connects TRBV28 to TRBJ2-4; 10 nucleotides agree with TRBD2. After removal of 1 base from V and 6 bases from J, the junction contained 9 bases not matched to a gene. Looked up from germline, CDR1 is MDHEN and CDR2 is SYDVKM. This CDR3 has 17 amino acids. The DNA of the CDR3 is TGTGCCAGCAGTTTATACTCCCCAGCGGGAGGGGGAAACATTCAGTACTTC. As protein: CASSLYSPAGGGNIQYF.

This clone was seen a few times. The gene calls are TRBV7-6 and TRBJ2-5; TRBD2 agrees at 11 bases. The CDR3 length is 16 residues. Germline assignment: CDR1 SGHVS and CDR2 FNYEAQ. Unmatched junction bases numbered 7, after V lost 5 bases and J lost 2 bases. CDR3 sequence: CASSRTGTSGQETQYF. CDR3 coding DNA: TGTGCCAGCAGCCGTACCGGGACTAGCGGACAAGAGACCCAGTACTTC.

A few counts support this clone. The chain carries TRBV6-5 and TRBJ1-1; possible D gene TRBD1, 6 bases. V gave up 4 bases and J gave up 5 bases, with 11 bases separating them. Germline V gene lookup returns CDR1 MNHEY and CDR2 SVGAGI. The CDR3 length is 13 residues. CDR3 in amino acids: CASSSIQGTEAFF. The CDR3 DNA reads as TGTGCCAGCAGTTCAATACAGGGAACTGAAGCTTTCTTT.

The gene calls are TRBV11-3 and TRBJ2-1, with 12 bases lining up with TRBD2. Germline trimming cut 4 bases from V and 6 bases from J; bases unmatched to any gene: 4. Germline assignment: CDR1 SGHNT and CDR2 YENEEA. There are 15 residues in the CDR3. The CDR3 is CASSSTSGSGNEQFF. CDR3 sequence (DNA): TGTGCCAGCAGCTCGACTAGCGGGAGTGGCAATGAGCAGTTCTTC. Filled out from reference TRBV11-3 and TRBJ2-1, the complete variable domain reads EAGVVQSPRYKIIEKKQPVAFWCNPISGHNTLYWYLQNLGQGPELLIRYENEEAVDDSQLPKDRFSAERLKGVDSTLKIQPAELGDSAVYLCASSSTSGSGNEQFFGPGTRLTVL.

V gene TRBV27 combines with J gene TRBJ2-1, with 10 positions matching TRBD2. CDR3 length: 15 residues. Trimming cost V 2 bases and J 7 bases; bases outside gene matches: 5. The germline V gene encodes CDR1 MNHEY and CDR2 SMNVEV (reference sequence). The DNA of the CDR3 is TGTGCCAGCAGTTTACTAGCGGGAGTAAGGAATGAGCAGTTCTTC. This translates into CASSLLAGVRNEQFF.

The gene calls are TRBV5-1 and TRBJ2-1; D ambiguous. CDR3 size: 13 residues. V lost 4 bases and J 4 bases, leaving 9 bases between the germline ends. Germline V gene data show CDR1 as SGHRS and CDR2 as YFSETQ. The CDR3 DNA follows: TGCGCCAGCAGCGTCGGCGGTTACAATGAGCAGTTCTTC. The encoded protein is CASSVGGYNEQFF.

The CDR3 sequence is CASSVGGYEQYF. The CDR3 DNA reads TGTGCCAGCAGTGTGGGAGGCTACGAGCAGTACTTC. V usage is TRBV6-1 and J usage is TRBJ2-7; weak D call: TRBD2 (6 bases). V was pared by 4 bases and J by 3 bases, with 7 bases between. Germline V lookup: CDR1 MNHNS, CDR2 SASEGT. CDR3 length equals 12 residues.

The V gene is TRBV29-1, the J gene TRBJ1-4; D remains unclear. The CDR3 is 10 residues long. V lost 6 bases and J 8 bases, leaving 7 bases between the germline ends. Germline CDR1 reads SQVTM; CDR2 reads ANQGSEA. The CDR3, as DNA: TGCAGCGTAGGAGAGGAAAAACTGTTTTTT. This gives the protein CSVGEEKLFF.

The gene calls are TRBV6-5 and TRBJ2-1, with 7 positions matching TRBD2. Trimming at V came to 5 bases and at J to 9 bases, leaving 7 bases not matched to a gene. The CDR3 is 13 residues long. The germline V gene encodes CDR1 MNHEY and CDR2 SVGAGI. CDR3 loop: CASSLPGGGEQFF. CDR3 DNA sequence: TGTGCCAGCAGTCTCCCGGGAGGCGGTGAGCAGTTCTTC.

The J gene is TRBJ2-2, the V gene TRBV11-2; 9 bases map to TRBD2. Germline lookup yields CDR1 SGHAT and CDR2 FQNNGV. V trimming: 1 base; J trimming: 5 bases; junction bases outside the gene matches: 5. CDR3 length: 16 residues. Here the CDR3 reads CASSLGLAGRTGELFF. DNA of the CDR3: TGTGCCAGCAGCTTAGGGCTAGCGGGGAGAACCGGGGAGCTGTTTTTT.